These T cell receptor beta chains were read from a single sample in a study of blood T cell repertoires in COVID-19. The repertoire was sequenced with immunoSEQ multiplex PCR; TCRdb's copy has only in-frame clones and lacks some. The top ten clones hold 60% to 70% of a sample with about 27,000 clones, over 75% of them seen once. The sample consisted of peripheral blood. The receptors here all came from a man aged 65 to 79 with acute or convalescent COVID-19. Each CDR3 is given with its conserved first and last residue. A row's size may be missing; if present it is once, few, many or a size class.

V gene	J gene	clone size	CDR3 protein
TRBV6-5	TRBJ2-1	NA	CASSYTGTSYNEQFF
TRBV10-1	TRBJ2-3	NA	CASSEPTGTSGRGGTDTQYF
TRBV6-2/TRBV6-3	TRBJ2-7	once	CASSYLRYEQYF
TRBV30	TRBJ1-3	NA	CAWTRGSGNTIYF
TRBV19	TRBJ2-7	NA	CASSSQGETYEQYF
TRBV7-2	TRBJ2-7	NA	CASSVPGSGLFGQYF
TRBV18	TRBJ2-1	NA	CASSPYGTGGDRNEQFF
TRBV20-1	TRBJ1-1	NA	CSARDMAEAFF
TRBV24-1	TRBJ2-1	NA	CATSDSRGFRNEQFF
TRBV10-3	TRBJ1-2	NA	CAITERGINYGYTF
TRBV6-5	TRBJ1-3	NA	CASRLDRGGNTIYF
TRBV6-5	TRBJ2-3	NA	CASTETRADTQYF
TRBV18	TRBJ2-5	NA	CASSPNSIQETQYF
TRBV5-1	TRBJ1-3	NA	CASSLLQGAAGNTIYF
TRBV29-1	TRBJ2-1	NA	CSARSGGDGNEQFF
TRBV25-1	TRBJ2-5	NA	CASSALGQKETQYF
TRBV11-2	TRBJ2-3	NA	CASSAGQGPDTQYF
TRBV2	TRBJ2-2	NA	CASSLGQASTGELFF
TRBV19	TRBJ2-5	NA	CASSTELAGGRETQYF
TRBV3-1/TRBV3-2	TRBJ2-1	NA	CASSSRLAPTEQFF
TRBV7-6	TRBJ1-4	few	CASSSRGFTNEKLFF
TRBV24-1	TRBJ2-2	NA	CATSDYRGRGTGELFF
TRBV5-1	TRBJ1-1	NA	CASTRAGWTEAFF
TRBV28	TRBJ1-5	NA	CASSSGYRRGNQPQHF
TRBV4-3	TRBJ1-4	NA	CASSQDTTGDFNEKLFF
TRBV7-2	TRBJ2-1	few	CASSLEVRQTEQFF
TRBV2	TRBJ2-7	once	CASSGQISYEQYF
TRBV5-6	TRBJ1-1	NA	CASSPLIQLNTEAFF
TRBV29-1	TRBJ1-4	few	CSVTQTPGTGGREKLFF
TRBV5-4	TRBJ2-7	once	CASSLEEGFEQYF
TRBV7-7	TRBJ2-3	NA	CASSLDAGATDTQYF
TRBV7-9	TRBJ1-1	NA	CASSLGVGLNTEAFF
TRBV18	TRBJ1-5	few	CASSPDRDGQPQHF
TRBV6-6	TRBJ1-2	NA	CASKPGGEGGYTF
TRBV5-4	TRBJ2-5	NA	CASSLGGGRAQETQYF
TRBV7-2	TRBJ2-6	NA	CASSLLGARVSGANVLTF
TRBV19	TRBJ1-4	once	CASTPQPGQSPYDDEKLFF
TRBV25-1	TRBJ2-7	NA	CASSELGATYEQYF
TRBV7-2	TRBJ1-2	few	CASSWLTGGGYTF
TRBV27	TRBJ2-7	NA	CASRLDWGGEQYF
TRBV4-1	TRBJ2-5	NA	CASSRRGRAPTTSVGWETQYF
TRBV9	TRBJ2-3	NA	CASSVDGDRNTDTQYF
TRBV11-2	TRBJ1-2	NA	CASSQQFQGDGYTF
TRBV7-2	TRBJ1-1	few	CATTGGGTEAFF
TRBV19	TRBJ1-4	NA	CASSSSGTVPNDKEKLFF
TRBV3-1/TRBV3-2	TRBJ2-5	NA	CASSPNQETQYF
TRBV19	TRBJ2-2	NA	CASSIGRGTGGELFF
TRBV4-1	TRBJ2-5	NA	CASSQPQTGDRETQYF
TRBV28	TRBJ1-5	NA	CASTRQTGAGNQPQHF